This T cell receptor beta chain was captured in a study of CD8 T cells in Susac syndrome. Whole-study findings and limits: Individuals included in the TCR sequencing and HLA analysis were acknowledged by the study to be relatively few in number.

The RNA, about 0.5 to 1 ug, was put through reverse transcription using random hexamers. Multiplex PCR with immunoSEQ amplified the TCR beta CDR3 across 54 Vbeta and 13 Jbeta. MiXCR, run by TCRdb on the immunoSEQ multiplex PCR reads, gives a single entry per CDR3 protein. The table includes about 400,000 distinct CDR3 sequences, approximately 89% detected once. As concerns this clonotype: What it binds is not known.

The multiple sclerosis control group comprised treatment-naive patients with stable or active relapsing-remitting disease. CD8+ and CD4+ T cells were negatively isolated; TEMRA cells were FACS-enriched. The CDR3 runs 14 residues. V lost 0 bases and J lost 5; bases outside the gene matches: 7. Germline CDR1 is DFQATT and CDR2 is SNEGSKA (reference sequence). Sequencing used CD8+ T cells from PBMCs. The genes are TRBV20-1 and TRBJ2-7, with 7 bases that match TRBD2. This TCR was sampled from a human donor with multiple sclerosis. This chain's CDR3 is CSARDGLVGHEQYF. In DNA, the CDR3 is TGCAGTGCTAGAGACGGACTAGTCGGCCACGAGCAGTACTTC.